One and the same sample provided the 27 T cell receptor beta chains below, sequenced in a study of cytomegalovirus exposure and HLA in healthy donors. PCR used 60 Vbeta primers and 13 Jbeta primers. Libraries were prepared by immunoSEQ multiplex PCR; TCRdb keeps only in-frame clonotypes and omits some of them. The data contain 90,000 to 120,000 clones, 79% of them singletons. The source material was PBMCs. The receptors derive from a female donor in good health and CMV-seropositive.

J is TRBJ2-5 and V is TRBV9; D is possibly TRBD1 (5 bases). The CDR3 contains 14 residues. The V gene lost 0 bases and the J gene lost 3 bases, with 9 bases spanning the gap. The germline CDR1 and CDR2 sequences are SGDLS and YYNGEE. This CDR3 reads CASSVGVREETQYF. CDR3 sequence (DNA): TGTGCCAGCAGCGTAGGAGTCAGGGAAGAGACCCAGTACTTC.

The chain couples TRBV10-3 to TRBJ1-2, with a possible D match to TRBD1 (5 bases). The germline gives CDR1 ENHRY, CDR2 SYGVKD. The CDR3 spans 14 residues. The V end lost 2 bases, the J end lost 2 bases, and 9 bases lay between the germline ends. The CDR3 protein is CAISEVGLNYGYTF. The CDR3, as DNA: TGTGCCATCAGTGAGGTGGGACTGAACTATGGCTACACCTTC.

V usage is TRBV6-1 and J usage is TRBJ1-4; D perhaps matches TRBD1 (5 bases). CDR1 and CDR2 (germline): MNHNS, SASEGT. The CDR3 is 11 residues long. V was clipped by 4 bases and J by 13 bases, with 10 bases between them. CDR3 nucleotide sequence: TGTGCCAGCAGTGTTGGCGGGGGACTGTTTTTT. Residues: CASSVGGGLFF.

V usage is TRBV9 and J usage is TRBJ1-1; D is uncertain. CDR3 length: 15 residues. The germline V gene has CDR1 SGDLS and CDR2 YYNGEE. The V gene lost 1 base and the J gene lost 4 bases, with 14 bases spanning the gap. The CDR3 sequence is CASSVLSGGGTEAFF. CDR3 nucleotide sequence: TGTGCCAGCAGCGTACTTTCCGGAGGAGGCACTGAAGCTTTCTTT.

This chain joins TRBV7-9 and TRBJ1-4; D is undetermined. CDR1 and CDR2 from the germline V gene are SEHNR and FQNEAQ (reference sequence). The CDR3 runs to 15 residues. Trimming took 1 base from V and 5 from J, leaving 11 bases between them. In nucleotides, the CDR3 is TGTGCCAGCAGCTTAGTAACTAGGTGGAATGAAAAACTGTTTTTT. It codes for CASSLVTRWNEKLFF.

The chain joins TRBV19 to TRBJ2-7; perhaps TRBD1 as D (5 bases). Germline lookup yields CDR1 LNHDA and CDR2 SQIVND (reference sequence). CDR3 length: 12 residues. Trimming removed 2 bases at V and 5 bases at J, with 7 bases between. The CDR3 DNA follows: TGTGCCAGTAGTATATTAGGGGACGAGCAGTACTTC. Its translation is CASSILGDEQYF.

The chain joins TRBV6-5 to TRBJ1-3; D unclear. CDR3 size: 14 residues. Between the trimmed V and J ends, which lost 6 bases and 4 bases, there was a span of 13 bases. The germline V gene encodes CDR1 MNHEY and CDR2 SVGAGI. The CDR3 loop is CASSPITEGNTIYF. The CDR3 nucleotides read TGTGCCAGCAGCCCTATCACCGAGGGAAACACCATATATTTT.

This clone showed up just a few times. The V and J genes are TRBV4-3 and TRBJ2-2; TRBD2 matches 11 bases. The germline CDR1 and CDR2 sequences are LGHNA and YSLEER. V lost 4 bases, J lost 0 bases, and 4 bases stayed unmatched. The CDR3 loop spans 17 amino acids. CDR3 coding DNA: TGCGCCAGCAGCCGGGGACTAGCGGACGCGAACACCGGGGAGCTGTTTTTT. Amino acid sequence: CASSRGLADANTGELFF.

Written as DNA, the CDR3 is TGTGCCAGCAGCGGCAGGGCCGACCCTTATGGCTACACCTTC. As protein: CASSGRADPYGYTF. The rearrangement links TRBV9 to TRBJ1-2, with a tentative D call TRBD1 (5 bases). In germline, CDR1 is SGDLS, CDR2 YYNGEE. Trimming removed 3 bases at V and 5 bases at J, with 14 bases between. There are 14 residues in the CDR3.

This clone was seen only a few times. The chain employs TRBV30 and TRBJ2-3; 8 bases are a match to TRBD2. V lost 3 bases and J lost 9; bases outside the gene matches: 5. Germline lookup yields CDR1 GTSNPN and CDR2 SVGIG (reference sequence). This CDR3 has 12 residues. The CDR3: CAWRGAGGTQYF. In DNA form, the CDR3 reads TGTGCCTGGAGGGGGGCGGGGGGCACGCAGTATTTT.

This chain joins TRBV11-2 and TRBJ1-4; 8 bases are shared with TRBD1. V was pared by 7 bases and J by 6 bases, with 4 bases of the junction left unmatched. Germline V lookup: CDR1 SGHAT, CDR2 FQNNGV. The CDR3 is 13 residues long. The CDR3 nucleotides read TGTGCCAGCAAGAAACAGGGGGATGAAAAACTGTTTTTT. It is translated as CASKKQGDEKLFF.

The rearrangement uses TRBV19 and TRBJ1-5, with TRBD1 as a possible D gene (5 bases). Germline CDR1 is LNHDA and CDR2 is SQIVND (reference sequence). The CDR3 is 14 residues long. V was pared by 10 bases and J by 2 bases, with 15 bases between. In DNA form, the CDR3 reads TGTGCCACTTCGCGGGGGGAAGGCAATCAGCCCCAGCATTTT. This sequence encodes CATSRGEGNQPQHF. The variable domain in full, completed from reference TRBV19 and TRBJ1-5, reads DGGITQSPKYLFRKEGQNVTLSCEQNLNHDAMYWYRQDPGQGLRLIYYSQIVNDFQKGDIAEGYSVSREKKESFPLTVTSAQKNPTAFYLCATSRGEGNQPQHFGDGTRLSIL.

This chain uses TRBV5-1 with TRBJ2-2, with 7 nucleotides matching TRBD2. The CDR3 sequence is 14 residues long. The germline CDR1 and CDR2 sequences are SGHRS and YFSETQ. The junction had 8 bases not matched to a gene; V was cut back by 3 bases and J by 9 bases. The CDR3 is CASSSGLVSWELFF. For the CDR3, the DNA is TGCGCCAGCAGCTCCGGACTAGTTTCCTGGGAGCTGTTTTTT.

This chain joins TRBV30 and TRBJ1-1, with TRBD1 identical over 9 bases. Germline CDR1 reads GTSNPN; CDR2 reads SVGIG (reference sequence). V lost 4 bases and J lost 1; bases outside the gene matches: 4. The CDR3 is made up of 14 amino acids. CDR3 nucleotide sequence: TGTGCCTGGACCCGGACAGGGGCGAACACTGAAGCTTTCTTT. It encodes CAWTRTGANTEAFF.

The chain is built from TRBV5-4 and TRBJ1-1; D perhaps matches TRBD1 (5 bases). Deletions cut 1 base from V and 1 base from J, with 8 bases between. The CDR3 has 14 amino acids. The germline gives CDR1 SGHNT, CDR2 YYREEE (reference sequence). The CDR3 spells CASSLRGQNTEAFF. The CDR3 DNA follows: TGTGCCAGCAGCTTGAGGGGCCAGAACACTGAAGCTTTCTTT.

Here the CDR3 reads CAWSAIPREAPLHF. The CDR3 DNA reads as TGTGCCTGGAGTGCCATCCCCCGGGAAGCACCCCTCCACTTT. The rearrangement joins TRBV30 to TRBJ1-6; the D is unclear. Trimming left V 1 base short and J 11 bases short, with 15 bases between. Germline values: CDR1 GTSNPN, CDR2 SVGIG (reference sequence). The CDR3 sequence is 14 residues long. The entire variable domain, with the rest obtained from reference TRBV30 and TRBJ1-6, is as follows: SQTIHQWPATLVQPVGSPLSLECTVEGTSNPNLYWYRQAAGRGLQLLFYSVGIGQISSEVPQNLSASRPQDRQFILSSKKLLLSDSGFYLCAWSAIPREAPLHFGNGTRLTVT.

The rearrangement uses TRBV18 and TRBJ2-1; 12 bases are a match to TRBD2. Germline trimming cut 1 base from V and 1 base from J; bases unmatched to any gene: 2. CDR3 length: 17 residues. The germline CDR1 and CDR2 sequences are KGHSH and LQKENI. The CDR3 loop reads CASSPLLAGGSYNEQFF. The CDR3 nucleotides are TGTGCCAGCTCACCACTTCTAGCGGGAGGGTCCTACAATGAGCAGTTCTTC.

This clone was counted between two and nine times. The gene calls are TRBV14 and TRBJ2-1; 10 bases agree with TRBD2. V was clipped by 3 bases and J by 7 bases; unmatched bases: 6. Germline-derived CDR1 and CDR2 are SGHDN and FVKESK. CDR3 size: 15 residues. The CDR3 is CASSQSGGAGNEQFF. CDR3 sequence (DNA): TGTGCCAGCAGCCAGAGCGGGGGGGCCGGTAATGAGCAGTTCTTC. The whole variable domain, filled in from reference TRBV14 and TRBJ2-1, reads EAGVTQFPSHSVIEKGQTVTLRCDPISGHDNLYWYRRVMGKEIKFLLHFVKESKQDESGMPNNRFLAERTGGTYSTLKVQPAELEDSGVYFCASSQSGGAGNEQFFGPGTRLTVL.

V is TRBV5-6 and J is TRBJ2-1; no reliable D call. This CDR3 spans 14 amino acids. Germline CDR1 reads SGHDT; CDR2 reads YYEEEE. V was clipped by 0 bases and J by 2 bases, with 6 bases between them. For the CDR3, the DNA is TGTGCCAGCAGCTTGGGCCAGACCTACAATGAGCAGTTCTTC. Translated, it gives CASSLGQTYNEQFF.

This chain links TRBV7-9 with TRBJ2-1, with 9 bases that match TRBD1. Germline V gene data show CDR1 as SEHNR and CDR2 as FQNEAQ (reference sequence). This CDR3 has 15 amino acids. V dropped 5 bases and J dropped 10; count of bases not matched to a gene: 12. CDR3 bases: TGTGCCAGCAGCCCCCGGGACAGGGTGGACCCGGAGCAGTTCTTC. This sequence encodes CASSPRDRVDPEQFF.

The chain carries TRBV6-1 and TRBJ2-3; D is ambiguous. The V end lost 4 bases, the J end lost 4 bases, and 6 bases lay between the germline ends. This CDR3 has 12 amino acids. Looked up from germline, CDR1 is MNHNS and CDR2 is SASEGT. The CDR3 bases are TGTGCCAGCAGTGGCGCGGCAGATACGCAGTATTTT. Residues: CASSGAADTQYF.

CDR3 in amino acids: CASSPPLGQGNYGYTF. CDR3 coding DNA: TGTGCCAGCAGCCCGCCACTCGGACAGGGGAACTATGGCTACACCTTC. This chain connects TRBV7-2 to TRBJ1-2, with TRBD1 matching over 9 bases. CDR1 SGHTA and CDR2 FQGNSA come from the germline V gene. J was trimmed by 2 bases and V by 5 bases; bases with no gene match: 9. The CDR3 length is 16 residues.

The rearrangement joins TRBV2 to TRBJ2-1; no clear D gene. Trimming shortened V by 5 bases and J by 8 bases, and 16 bases separated the two germline ends. The CDR3 is 14 amino acids. Germline V gene lookup returns CDR1 SNHLY and CDR2 FYNNEI. CDR3 nucleotide sequence: TGTGCCAGCAGTAAGACCCGACTTCCCGATGAGCAGTTCTTC. Protein product: CASSKTRLPDEQFF.

The rearrangement joins TRBV4-1 to TRBJ2-7; 7 bases map to TRBD2. The ends lost 3 bases at V and 3 bases at J; junction bases unmatched: 14. CDR1 and CDR2 (germline): MGHRA, YSYEKL. The CDR3 loop spans 17 amino acids. The CDR3 bases are TGCGCCAGCAGCCAGCGCGCCGGGACTACCTTAAACTACGAGCAGTACTTC. The encoded protein is CASSQRAGTTLNYEQYF.

The V gene is TRBV27, the J gene TRBJ2-1, with 12 bases that match TRBD2. Looked up from germline, CDR1 is MNHEY and CDR2 is SMNVEV (reference sequence). With V trimmed by 7 bases and J by 3 bases, 4 bases remained unmatched. This CDR3 is built from 15 residues. The CDR3 region has the DNA TGTGCCAGCATTAAGACTAGCGGGGGCTACAATGAGCAGTTCTTC. As protein: CASIKTSGGYNEQFF.

A single count supports this clone. The chain joins TRBV19 to TRBJ2-1; TRBD1 agrees at 9 bases. This CDR3 region has 15 residues. The germline gives CDR1 LNHDA, CDR2 SQIVND (reference sequence). V gave up 6 bases and J gave up 7 bases; unmatched junction bases: 10. The CDR3 DNA sequence: TGTGCCAGTAGATCGACAGGGGGGGTGGGAAATGAGCAGTTCTTC. It codes for CASRSTGGVGNEQFF.

This rearrangement joins TRBV5-1 to TRBJ1-1, with D unresolved. The germline V gene has CDR1 SGHRS and CDR2 YFSETQ. V lost 2 bases to trimming and J lost 7 bases, with 18 bases between them. The CDR3 is 15 residues long. The CDR3: CASSLESRPGSEAFF. The CDR3 DNA sequence: TGCGCCAGCAGCTTAGAGTCGCGCCCCGGGAGTGAAGCTTTCTTT.